The present entry profiles one T cell receptor (beta chain) with its context. Its antigen is as yet unknown. Trimming took off 6 bases at V and 9 bases at J, with 19 bases between the two ends. The CDR3 has 14 residues. The germline CDR1 and CDR2 sequences are SGHNT and YENEEA. Method: immunoSEQ multiplex PCR; TCRdb's copy keeps in-frame clones and lacks some. The sample consists of some 96,000 clones, about 88% of them appearing once. The data derive from a study of OX40 agonist ivuxolimab in advanced cancers. Findings and limits, study-wide: The specificity for antigen of the expanded peripheral T cells was not determined.

Sequencing was performed on CD4+ or CD8+ T cells sorted from blood, taken in a trial of the OX40 agonist ivuxolimab. This receptor was identified in an adult with an advanced solid tumor such as melanoma, head and neck, liver or kidney cancer. This chain connects TRBV11-3 to TRBJ2-3; D is undetermined. In DNA form, the CDR3 reads TGTGCCAGCAGTCAACCGGGTGTAGCTCACACGCAGTATTTT. Translation: CASSQPGVAHTQYF.